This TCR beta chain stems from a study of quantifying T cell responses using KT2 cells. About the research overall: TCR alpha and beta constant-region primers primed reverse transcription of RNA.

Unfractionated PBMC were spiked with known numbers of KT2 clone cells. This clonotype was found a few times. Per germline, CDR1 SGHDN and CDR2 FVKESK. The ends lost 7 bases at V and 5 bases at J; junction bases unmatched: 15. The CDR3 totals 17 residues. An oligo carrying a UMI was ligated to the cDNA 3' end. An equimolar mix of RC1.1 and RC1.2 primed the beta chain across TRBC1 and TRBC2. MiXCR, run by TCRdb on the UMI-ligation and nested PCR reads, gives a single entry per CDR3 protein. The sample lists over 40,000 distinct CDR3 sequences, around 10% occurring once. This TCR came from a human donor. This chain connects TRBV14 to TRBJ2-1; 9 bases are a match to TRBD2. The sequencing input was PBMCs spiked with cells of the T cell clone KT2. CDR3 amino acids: CASNRSPGLASNNEQFF. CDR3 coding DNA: TGTGCCAGCAATCGTTCTCCAGGACTAGCGTCGAACAATGAGCAGTTCTTC.